These T cell receptor beta chains were read from a single sample in a study of shared clonotypes between healthy human individuals. The repertoire was sequenced with immunoSEQ multiplex PCR; TCRdb's copy has only in-frame clones and lacks some. The data hold about 2 million clones, with about 95% observed a single time. The sequenced material came from naive CD8+ T cells sorted from blood. These receptor sequences come from a young man in good health. Both conserved end residues are part of each CDR3. D genes are given only for firm matches. Expanded clones are given a class, and other clones once, few, many or no size at all.

TRBJ2-2 TRBD1 15 TRBV6-5 . TGTGCCAGCAGTTCGGGACAGTTTAACACCGGGGAGCTGTTTTTT CASSSGQFNTGELFF
TRBJ1-1 . 13 TRBV27 . TGTGCCAGCAGTTTATCGTTCAGCACTGAAGCTTTCTTT CASSLSFSTEAFF
TRBJ1-2 . 14 TRBV28 . TGTGCCAGCAGTTCAGACAGGAGATACTATGGCTACACCTTC CASSSDRRYYGYTF
TRBJ2-1 TRBD2 16 TRBV4-3 once TGCGCCAGCAGCCAGTTAGCGGGAGGGCCAATGGGTGAGCAGTTCTTC CASSQLAGGPMGEQFF
TRBJ2-7 . 14 TRBV6-5 . TGTGCCAGCAGTTACGGCAGGAGCTCCTACGAGCAGTACTTC CASSYGRSSYEQYF
TRBJ2-1 TRBD2 15 TRBV9 few TGTGCCAGCAGCGTAGGTCTAGCGGAGTACAATGAGCAGTTCTTC CASSVGLAEYNEQFF
TRBJ1-1 . 11 TRBV6-5 . TGTGCCAGCAGTTACGGGGGTGAAGCTTTCTTT CASSYGGEAFF
TRBJ2-1 TRBD2 16 TRBV10-1 once TGCGCCAGCAGTGGACCCCCAGCGGGAGGGCCCCATGAGCAGTTCTTC CASSGPPAGGPHEQFF
TRBJ2-3 TRBD2 17 TRBV7-9 once TGTGCCAGCAGCTTAGGGAGACTAGCGGGAGTGGCAGATACGCAGTATTTT CASSLGRLAGVADTQYF
TRBJ1-1 . 15 TRBV14 . TGTGCCAGCAGCCAAGATAATTCAGCGAACACTGAAGCTTTCTTT CASSQDNSANTEAFF
TRBJ1-1 . 10 TRBV29-1 . TGCAGCCTTTACGACACTGAAGCTTTCTTT CSLYDTEAFF
TRBJ1-1 . 17 TRBV16 . TGTGCCAGCAGCCAATTTTTTGTGGGCAGAGGCCGGACTGAAGCTTTCTTT CASSQFFVGRGRTEAFF
TRBJ2-7 TRBD2 13 TRBV9 . TGTGTCAGCAGCGTCACTAGCGGCTACGAGCAGTACTTC CVSSVTSGYEQYF
TRBJ2-1 . 12 TRBV7-9 . TGTGCCAGCAGCTTCCGGTTGGCGGAGCAGTTCTTC CASSFRLAEQFF
TRBJ2-1 . 20 TRBV4-3 . TGCGCCAGCAGCCAAGTCCTTGGGGACCACCCCACCGCCGGGATGAATAAGCAGTTCTTC CASSQVLGDHPTAGMNKQFF
TRBJ2-3 TRBD2 16 TRBV13 . TGTGCCAGCAGTCAACTAGCACCCAGCGGGAGGGATACGCAGTATTTT CASSQLAPSGRDTQYF
TRBJ2-7 . 13 TRBV5-4 . TGTGCCAGCAGCGCAGGACAGCCTTACGAGCAGTACTTC CASSAGQPYEQYF
TRBJ2-7 TRBD2 18 TRBV7-2 once TGTGCCAGCAGCTTAGGAGGTGCGTGGCGGGAGGGCCCCCACGAGCAGTACTTC CASSLGGAWREGPHEQYF
TRBJ2-2 TRBD1 13 TRBV10-1 . TGCGCCATCCGGACAGGCGTATCCGGGGAGCTGTTTTTT CAIRTGVSGELFF
TRBJ1-1 . 14 TRBV28 . TGTGCCAGCAGTCTCTACAGGGAAATCACTGAAGCTTTCTTT CASSLYREITEAFF
TRBJ2-7 . 13 TRBV27 . TGTGCCAGCAGTTGGGGAGAGGACTACGAGCAGTACTTC CASSWGEDYEQYF
TRBJ2-7 . 11 TRBV2 . TGTGCCAGCAGTGGGCCCTACGAGCAGTACTTC CASSGPYEQYF
TRBJ2-2 . 16 TRBV5-4 . TGTGCCAGCAGCCCCGGCGGGACATCGAACACCGGGGAGCTGTTTTTT CASSPGGTSNTGELFF
TRBJ1-2 . 16 TRBV12-2 . TGTGCAAGTCGCCCCACATCCGTCGGGAAGCTATATGGCTACACCTTC CASRPTSVGKLYGYTF
TRBJ2-3 . 17 TRBV4-2 . TGTGCCAGCAGCCAAGTCCAAGCGGGCCCTAGCACAGATACGCAGTATTTT CASSQVQAGPSTDTQYF
TRBJ1-5 TRBD1 14 TRBV5-5 . TGTGCCAGCAGCCCAGGGACAGGGAACCAGCCCCAGCATTTT CASSPGTGNQPQHF
TRBJ1-1 . 13 TRBV6-1 . TGTGCCCTCGGAGCGTGGGAAGCCACTGAAGCTTTCTTT CALGAWEATEAFF
TRBJ1-4 . 17 TRBV5-1 . TGCGCCAGCAGCTTGGAGGCCGATCGGCGCGGTAATGAAAAACTGTTTTTT CASSLEADRRGNEKLFF
TRBJ2-3 TRBD2 16 TRBV6-7 once TGTGCCAGCAGTTACTCGACTAGCGGGATCACAGATACGCAGTATTTT CASSYSTSGITDTQYF
TRBJ2-5 TRBD2 12 TRBV6-7 . TGTGCCAGCAGTTACAAGGGAGGGGCCGAGTACTTC CASSYKGGAEYF
TRBJ1-2 TRBD1 16 TRBV27 . TGTGCCAGCAGCTCAGGAAAGACAGGGGGCGCCGGTGGCTACACCTTC CASSSGKTGGAGGYTF
TRBJ2-7 TRBD2 12 TRBV2 . TGTGCCAGCGAGCGGGGGGCCTACGAGCAGTACTTC CASERGAYEQYF
TRBJ2-7 TRBD2 13 TRBV6-6 . TGTGCCAGCAGTTACTCTAGCGGGAGCGAGCAGTACTTC CASSYSSGSEQYF
TRBJ2-7 TRBD2 13 TRBV6-1 . TGTGCCAGCAGTCTAGCGGGGGGCTACGAGCAGTACTTC CASSLAGGYEQYF
TRBJ2-1 TRBD2 15 TRBV13 . TGTGCCAGCAGCTTAGGCGGGACTAGTTCCAATGAGCAGTTCTTC CASSLGGTSSNEQFF
TRBJ2-1 TRBD2 16 TRBV7-9 . TGTGCCAGCAGTCCGTTAGCGGGGGGGACCTACAATGAGCAGTTCTTC CASSPLAGGTYNEQFF
TRBJ1-2 . 11 TRBV12-1 . TGTGCCAGCAGCGGGAACTATGGCTACACCTTC CASSGNYGYTF
TRBJ2-2 . 13 TRBV6-5 . TGTGCCAGCAGTTACACCTCCGCGGGGGAGCTGTTTTTT CASSYTSAGELFF
TRBJ2-5 . 14 TRBV4-1 . TGCGCCAGCAGCCTTAGACAGGTACAAGAGACCCAGTACTTC CASSLRQVQETQYF
TRBJ1-4 TRBD1 19 TRBV7-9 . TGTGCCAGCAGCTGGACTCGGGACAGGGGCTTTGGTACTAATGAAAAACTGTTTTTT CASSWTRDRGFGTNEKLFF
TRBJ1-2 . 14 TRBV27 . TGTGCCACCTCTCCCTTCGGGGGGCCCTATGGCTACACCTTC CATSPFGGPYGYTF
TRBJ1-2 TRBD1 15 TRBV5-1 . TGCGCCAGCAGCTTGCGTACAGGGGAAAACTATGGCTACACCTTC CASSLRTGENYGYTF
TRBJ2-5 TRBD1 15 TRBV7-9 . TGTGCCAGCAGCTCTCCCACCGACAGGGCCCAGACCCAGTACTTC CASSSPTDRAQTQYF
TRBJ1-1 . 12 TRBV7-9 . TGTGCCAGCAGCGAGGACGGGGGCGAAGCTTTCTTT CASSEDGGEAFF
TRBJ2-1 . 13 TRBV9 . TGTGCCAGCAGCGCCACTAGCATGAATGAGCAGTTCTTC CASSATSMNEQFF
TRBJ2-1 TRBD2 15 TRBV30 few TGTGCCTGGAGTTCGAGACTAGCGGGAGTTAATGAGCAGTTCTTC CAWSSRLAGVNEQFF
TRBJ2-7 TRBD2 15 TRBV5-6 . TGTGCCAGCAGCTTCCCGGGACTAGGACCTGACGAGCAGTACTTC CASSFPGLGPDEQYF
TRBJ1-5 . 13 TRBV5-8 . TGTGCCAGCAGCAAGACAGTTAATCAGCCCCAGCATTTT CASSKTVNQPQHF
TRBJ1-2 . 13 TRBV5-6 . TGTGCCAGCAGCTCCGGGACTGTCTATGGCTACACCTTC CASSSGTVYGYTF
TRBJ2-5 . 15 TRBV6-6 . TGTGCCAGCAGTTACTCCGACGGAAGCCAAGAGACCCAGTACTTC CASSYSDGSQETQYF
TRBJ1-6 . 13 TRBV19 . TGTGCCAGTTCTAACAGGCTCGGATCACCCCTCCACTTT CASSNRLGSPLHF
TRBJ2-3 TRBD1 13 TRBV6-5 . TGTGCCAGCAGTCAGGGGGGCACAGATACGCAGTATTTT CASSQGGTDTQYF